The sample holds one count of the clone carrying this T cell receptor beta chain. One end of the junction varies from germline; a read error may be responsible. This record belongs to a study of blood T cells in healthy people across ages. Combining a sample-barcoded 5' primer with a J-beta primer mix, a second PCR ran for about 6 to 11 cycles. TCRdb processed the 5' RACE reads anew with MiXCR; each CDR3 protein has one entry. The sample shows around 1,000,000 distinct CDR3 sequences, around two fifths of them seen only once. Germline-derived CDR1 and CDR2 are MGHDK and SYGVNS. The CDR3 extends over 13 amino acids.

The sequence derives from a young man in good health. What was sequenced was blood. The chain carries TRBV25-1 and TRBJ1-1; TRBD1 might be the D (5 bases). CDR3 in amino acids: CASIGHPNTKAFF. The CDR3 DNA reads TGTGCCAGCATCGGACACCCGAACACTAAAGCTTTCTTT.